This is a list of T cell receptor beta chains from one sample in a study of beta chain features in type 1 diabetes. The data were produced by immunoSEQ multiplex PCR, yet TCRdb's version contains in-frame clones alone and is incomplete. Counted here are some 280,000 clones, 13% to 15% occurring once; the ten biggest clones make up around 0.016%. The sequencing input was naive CD4+ T cells from blood. The source of these receptors is a man aged 25 to 45 with type 1 diabetes. Both conserved end residues are part of each CDR3. The D gene is left open where the match is weak. Clone size is shown for a subset of rows, as once, few, many or a class of expanded clone.

few	.	TRBV29-1	TRBJ2-1	TGCAGCGTTGATGAGACTAAGGGCCAGTACGATGAGCAGTTCTTC	CSVDETKGQYDEQFF
few	TRBD2	TRBV18	TRBJ2-7	TGTGCCAGCGTAACCGGGACTAGGCCCTACGAGCAGTACTTC	CASVTGTRPYEQYF
.	TRBD2	TRBV19	TRBJ2-1	TGTGCCAGTAGTGTTAGCGGGGTCCGGTGGGGCCATGAGCAGTTCTTC	CASSVSGVRWGHEQFF
.	TRBD2	TRBV28	TRBJ2-7	TGTGCCAGCAGTTTGGTAGGGCGGGGGGAGCAGTACTTC	CASSLVGRGEQYF
few	TRBD2	TRBV29-1	TRBJ2-7	TGCAGCGTTGCTTTAGCGGGTGGCTCCTACGAGCAGTACTTC	CSVALAGGSYEQYF
.	TRBD1	TRBV19	TRBJ2-7	TGTGCCAGTAGCGGACAGGGGGAGCAGTACTTC	CASSGQGEQYF
.	TRBD2	TRBV29-1	TRBJ2-3	TGCAGCGGGACTAGCGGTACAGATACGCAGTATTTT	CSGTSGTDTQYF
few	.	TRBV28	TRBJ2-3	TGTGCCAGCGGATACCCATCGGGAACAGATACGCAGTATTTT	CASGYPSGTDTQYF
few	TRBD2	TRBV5-1	TRBJ2-2	TGCGCCAGCAGCTTTCGTAGCGGGAGGGCCGGAACCGGGGAGCTGTTTTTT	CASSFRSGRAGTGELFF
many	.	TRBV4-3	TRBJ2-3	TGCGCCAGCAGCCAAGAGAGGGATACGCAGTATTTT	CASSQERDTQYF
few	.	TRBV2	TRBJ1-2	TGTGCCAGCAGTGTAGTTGGTAGTTATGGCTACACCTTC	CASSVVGSYGYTF
few	.	TRBV7-2	TRBJ2-1	TGTGCCAGCAGCTTATCGGCGGAGAGCTACAATGAGCAGTTCTTC	CASSLSAESYNEQFF
few	.	TRBV27	TRBJ2-3	TGTGCCAGCAGTTTAAGCACTAGCACAGATACGCAGTATTTT	CASSLSTSTDTQYF
once	TRBD2	TRBV5-1	TRBJ2-1	TGCGCCAGCAGCTCGCGGCCTAGCGGGAGGGCCTACAATGAGCAGTTCTTC	CASSSRPSGRAYNEQFF
.	.	TRBV4-3	TRBJ1-3	TGCGCCAGCCGCCCCGGGGAGGCGAACACTGGAAACACCATATATTTT	CASRPGEANTGNTIYF
.	.	TRBV18	TRBJ2-1	TGTGCCAGCTCACCTTACAGGGCCGGGGTTACGGCTGAGCAGTTCTTC	CASSPYRAGVTAEQFF
few	.	TRBV28	TRBJ2-5	TGTGCCAGCAGCCCCCAGGGTTCAGAGACCCAGTACTTC	CASSPQGSETQYF
few	TRBD2	TRBV18	TRBJ2-7	TGTGCCAGCTCACGGTTTGATGCGGGAGGCGAGCAGTACTTC	CASSRFDAGGEQYF
.	.	TRBV2	TRBJ2-7	TGTGCCAGCAGTTTACAGGGCTCCTACGAGCAGTACTTC	CASSLQGSYEQYF
few	TRBD1	TRBV6-1	TRBJ2-5	TGTGCCAGCAGTGAACGTTGGGCAGGGGGCCAGGAGACCCAGTACTTC	CASSERWAGGQETQYF
.	TRBD1	TRBV5-1	TRBJ1-1	TGCGCCAGCAGCTGGCAAGGGACAGGGGCCAACACTGAAGCTTTCTTT	CASSWQGTGANTEAFF
few	.	TRBV9	TRBJ2-3	TGTGCCAGCAGCGTAGCAGGGAGCACAGATACGCAGTATTTT	CASSVAGSTDTQYF
.	.	TRBV30	TRBJ1-5	TGTGCCTGGAGTGTACATAGCAATCAGCCCCAGCATTTT	CAWSVHSNQPQHF
.	.	TRBV2	TRBJ2-6	TGTGCCAGCAGTGGAGTCTCTGGGGCCAACGTCCTGACTTTC	CASSGVSGANVLTF
few	TRBD1	TRBV19	TRBJ2-3	TGTGCCAGTCATTCGGGACAGGGGGGATTCACAGATACGCAGTATTTT	CASHSGQGGFTDTQYF
few	.	TRBV4-1	TRBJ2-3	TGCGCCAGCAGCCTCGTTAGCGCCCACAACACTAATACGCAGTATTTT	CASSLVSAHNTNTQYF
few	.	TRBV7-2	TRBJ2-2	TGTGCCAGCAGCTCAGGCGGACTGTACACCGGGGAGCTGTTTTTT	CASSSGGLYTGELFF
.	TRBD1	TRBV6-1	TRBJ1-2	TGTGCCAGCAGTTCACGGACAGGGTCGAACTATGGCTACACCTTC	CASSSRTGSNYGYTF
.	.	TRBV30	TRBJ2-1	TGTGCCTGGGAGCGGCGGTCCTCCTACAATGAGCAGTTCTTC	CAWERRSSYNEQFF
.	TRBD2	TRBV5-8	TRBJ2-5	TGTGCCAGCAGCTTTTTGTCAGCGGGGTACCAAGAGACCCAGTACTTC	CASSFLSAGYQETQYF
.	TRBD1	TRBV28	TRBJ2-7	TGTGCCGGTCAACCGGGACAGGGAACCGAGCAGTACTTC	CAGQPGQGTEQYF
few	.	TRBV6-1	TRBJ2-6	TGTGCCAGCAGTGAGAGGTCTGGGGCCAACGTCCTGACTTTC	CASSERSGANVLTF
.	TRBD1	TRBV15	TRBJ2-7	TGTGCCACCAGCAGAGAGAGACAGGGGGCCTACGAGCAGTACTTC	CATSRERQGAYEQYF
few	TRBD1	TRBV7-9	TRBJ1-4	TGTGCCAGCAGCTTAGGGGACAGGTCCAATGAAAAACTGTTTTTT	CASSLGDRSNEKLFF
few	.	TRBV5-1	TRBJ1-1	TGCGCCAGCAGCTTGGGAGGGACTCGAGACGGGGGAACTGAAGCTTTCTTT	CASSLGGTRDGGTEAFF
few	.	TRBV27	TRBJ2-1	TGTGCCAGCAGACAGAGCTCCTACAATGAGCAGTTCTTC	CASRQSSYNEQFF
few	TRBD2	TRBV18	TRBJ2-1	TGTGCCAGCTCACTAACTAGCGGGAGGGCTGAGCAGTTCTTC	CASSLTSGRAEQFF
.	TRBD1	TRBV28	TRBJ1-1	TGTGCCAGCACCCAAGGGGGACAGTTGAACACTGAAGCTTTCTTT	CASTQGGQLNTEAFF
.	TRBD1	TRBV10-3	TRBJ2-7	TGTGCCATCAGTACAGGGGGTTCCCTTTACGAGCAGTACTTC	CAISTGGSLYEQYF
.	.	TRBV11-1	TRBJ2-7	TGTGCCAGCAGTCCCACACGACAGGACCACTACGAGCAGTACTTC	CASSPTRQDHYEQYF
.	.	TRBV5-1	TRBJ2-1	TGCGCCAGCAGCTTTATAGCGGCCCCCTACAATGAGCAGTTCTTC	CASSFIAAPYNEQFF
few	.	TRBV29-1	TRBJ2-3	TGCAGCGTTGAATCTCTAGCTGTGTCAGATACGCAGTATTTT	CSVESLAVSDTQYF
few	.	TRBV9	TRBJ2-3	TGTGCCAGCAGCGTCGCTAGGGGAACCACAGATACGCAGTATTTT	CASSVARGTTDTQYF
few	TRBD2	TRBV4-2	TRBJ2-5	TGTGCCAGCAGCCAAGTTACCGTGGCGGGAGGGCTTGAGACCCAGTACTTC	CASSQVTVAGGLETQYF
few	.	TRBV29-1	TRBJ1-1	TGCAGCTATAGGAACACTGAAGCTTTCTTT	CSYRNTEAFF
few	TRBD2	TRBV4-3	TRBJ2-1	TGCGCCAGCAGCCAGTTAGCGGGAACCGTCTACAATGAGCAGTTCTTC	CASSQLAGTVYNEQFF
few	.	TRBV18	TRBJ2-5	TGTGCCAGCTCACCACCGGTCGGGAACGGGCCGGGGGAGACCCAGTACTTC	CASSPPVGNGPGETQYF
.	TRBD2	TRBV10-3	TRBJ2-3	TGTGCCATCATGGGGACTAGCGGGAGTCTCACAGATACGCAGTATTTT	CAIMGTSGSLTDTQYF
few	TRBD1	TRBV5-1	TRBJ2-7	TGCGCCAGCAGAGATGGGACAGGGTCCTACGAGCAGTACTTC	CASRDGTGSYEQYF
.	.	TRBV2	TRBJ2-5	TGTGCCAGCAGCTCAGGGGAGGAGACCCAGTACTTC	CASSSGEETQYF
few	.	TRBV30	TRBJ2-5	TGTGCCTGGGCCAGGGGATTCCAAGAGACCCAGTACTTC	CAWARGFQETQYF
few	TRBD2	TRBV18	TRBJ2-3	TGTGCCAGCTCACTTTTCGGGACTAGCGGGAGCTTGGCAGATACGCAGTATTTT	CASSLFGTSGSLADTQYF
few	.	TRBV5-1	TRBJ1-1	TGCGCCAGCAGCTTGGAGGCGGCTGGGCGGGGGACTGAAGCTTTCTTT	CASSLEAAGRGTEAFF
.	.	TRBV7-6	TRBJ2-7	TGTGCCAGCAGCCCGAGATGGTACGAGCAGTACTTC	CASSPRWYEQYF
few	.	TRBV19	TRBJ1-5	TGTGCCAGTAGTAGCGGATGGGGGCAACAGCCCCAGCATTTT	CASSSGWGQQPQHF
.	TRBD1	TRBV30	TRBJ1-5	TGTGCCTGGAGTTTATCGACAGGGTTCAATCAGCCCCAGCATTTT	CAWSLSTGFNQPQHF
few	.	TRBV2	TRBJ2-2	TGTGCCAGCAGTACAGGGGAGGCCGGGGAGCTGTTTTTT	CASSTGEAGELFF
few	.	TRBV7-6	TRBJ2-7	TGTGCCAGCAGTCCGAACCGGGACACTCACTACGAGCAGTACTTC	CASSPNRDTHYEQYF